The 10 T cell receptor beta chains reported below all come from one sample, sequenced in a study of a mutant IDH1 vaccine in newly diagnosed glioma. The method was immunoSEQ multiplex PCR; TCRdb's version includes in-frame clones alone and lacks a portion of them. The profile shows roughly 62,000 clones, about 86% of them singletons. For these receptors, no antigen is known. Time point described: week 5, during vaccination. Every vaccine dose comprised 300 ug of mutant IDH1 20-mer peptide plus topical imiquimod. This specimen was PBMCs, taken from a glioma patient whose treatment included an IDH1 peptide vaccine. The origin of the receptors is a woman in her forties or fifties with glioma.

The V and J genes are TRBV5-1 and TRBJ1-1, with D perhaps matching TRBD1 (6 bases). There are 15 residues in the CDR3. Germline V CDR1 and CDR2: SGHRS, YFSETQ. The germline V and J ends were trimmed by 0 bases and 4 bases, with 13 bases remaining between them. CDR3 bases: TGCGCCAGCAGCTTGGAGATGGGGGGGCGCACTGAAGCTTTCTTT. Its translation: CASSLEMGGRTEAFF.

The V and J genes are TRBV5-6 and TRBJ2-7; D remains unclear. Germline lookup yields CDR1 SGHDT and CDR2 YYEEEE. CDR3 length: 13 amino acids. The germline V and J ends were trimmed by 4 bases and 4 bases, with 12 bases remaining between them. CDR3 in amino acids: CASSRPPAYEQYF. In nucleotides, the CDR3 is TGTGCCAGCAGCCGTCCCCCCGCATACGAGCAGTACTTC.

The chain recombines TRBV11-1 with TRBJ2-3; no definite D call. There are 14 residues in the CDR3. Germline CDR1 SGHAT, CDR2 FQDESV (reference sequence). Trimming removed 3 bases at V and 1 base at J, with 8 bases between. The CDR3 DNA reads as TGTGCCAGCAGCTTTTACAAGGGCACAGATACGCAGTATTTT. Translated: CASSFYKGTDTQYF.

The V gene is TRBV27, the J gene TRBJ1-3; 7 positions match TRBD1. Germline trimming cut 5 bases from V and 0 bases from J; bases unmatched to any gene: 7. Germline CDR1 reads MNHEY; CDR2 reads SMNVEV (reference sequence). The CDR3 has 16 amino acids. CDR3 in amino acids: CASSPKGAGSGNTIYF. The CDR3 nucleotides read TGTGCCAGCAGTCCTAAGGGGGCCGGCTCTGGAAACACCATATATTTT.

The rearrangement joins TRBV27 to TRBJ1-6; D is uncertain. The germline V and J ends were trimmed by 5 bases and 7 bases, with 12 bases remaining between them. The CDR3 is 14 amino acids. Germline V gene sequence: CDR1 MNHEY, CDR2 SMNVEV (reference sequence). The DNA of the CDR3 is TGTGCCAGCAGTGGAGGTCTTGGGAATTCACCCCTCCACTTT. This sequence encodes CASSGGLGNSPLHF.

This chain connects TRBV30 to TRBJ2-2, with unresolved D. Germline CDR1 and CDR2: GTSNPN and SVGIG (reference sequence). There are 13 residues in the CDR3. V was trimmed by 4 bases and J by 6 bases, leaving 12 bases between them. In DNA, the CDR3 is TGTGCCTGGAACGAAGATCGGGCCGGGGAGCTGTTTTTT. Residues: CAWNEDRAGELFF. Using reference TRBV30 and TRBJ2-2 for the parts outside the CDR3, the full variable domain is SQTIHQWPATLVQPVGSPLSLECTVEGTSNPNLYWYRQAAGRGLQLLFYSVGIGQISSEVPQNLSASRPQDRQFILSSKKLLLSDSGFYLCAWNEDRAGELFFGEGSRLTVL.

V usage is TRBV19 and J usage is TRBJ2-1; D unclear. Germline CDR1 reads LNHDA; CDR2 reads SQIVND (reference sequence). The CDR3 sequence is 12 residues long. V lost 3 bases and J lost 9, with 9 bases in between. DNA of the CDR3: TGTGCCAGTAGTATCAGGCGAGGTGAGCAGTTCTTC. It codes for CASSIRRGEQFF.

The chain is built from TRBV7-8 and TRBJ1-2; the D is unclear. Per the germline V gene, CDR1 is SGHVS and CDR2 is FQNEAQ. The ends were cut back, 5 bases at V and 2 bases at J, with 9 bases in the middle. The CDR3 spans 13 residues. The CDR3 is CASSPDTNYGYTF. The CDR3 region has the DNA TGTGCCAGCAGCCCCGACACCAACTATGGCTACACCTTC. The full variable domain, rest sourced from reference TRBV7-8 and TRBJ1-2, is GAGVSQSPRYKVAKRGQDVALRCDPISGHVSLFWYQQALGQGPEFLTYFQNEAQLDKSGLPSDRFFAERPEGSVSTLKIQRTQQEDSAVYLCASSPDTNYGYTFGSGTRLTVV.

The V gene is TRBV4-2, the J gene TRBJ2-5; D is ambiguous. Trimming removed 4 bases at V and 2 bases at J, with 8 bases between. In germline, CDR1 is LGHNA, CDR2 YNFKEQ. This CDR3 region has 13 residues. CDR3 nucleotides: TGTGCCAGCAGCCCCAGCTATCAAGAGACCCAGTACTTC. This sequence encodes CASSPSYQETQYF.

This sequence joins TRBV5-6 and TRBJ1-4; TRBD1 aligns across 8 bases. Germline lookup yields CDR1 SGHDT and CDR2 YYEEEE. Germline trimming cut 4 bases from V and 0 bases from J; bases unmatched to any gene: 5. The CDR3 covers 16 residues. CDR3 protein: CASSARGRTTNEKLFF. The CDR3 nucleotides read TGTGCCAGCAGCGCCAGGGGGCGGACAACTAATGAAAAACTGTTTTTT.